Below are 16 T cell receptor beta chains sequenced from a single sample in a study of blood T cell repertoires in COVID-19. Assay: immunoSEQ multiplex PCR; the TCRdb copy retains only in-frame clones and omits some. The table has more than 110,000 clones, over 75% seen once. Sequenced input: peripheral blood. The receptors shown here come from a man over 45 with acute or convalescent COVID-19.

This chain links TRBV30 with TRBJ1-1; TRBD1 is a possible D gene (5 bases). In germline, CDR1 is GTSNPN, CDR2 SVGIG (reference sequence). The CDR3 is 11 amino acids. V lost 8 bases and J 1 base, leaving 8 bases between the germline ends. CDR3 in amino acids: CAGRENTEAFF. CDR3 DNA sequence: TGTGCCGGCAGGGAGAACACTGAAGCTTTCTTT.

The chain joins TRBV18 to TRBJ2-2; 8 nucleotides line up with TRBD1. Germline V gene data show CDR1 as KGHSH and CDR2 as LQKENI. The CDR3 is 15 amino acids. J was trimmed by 3 bases and V by 5 bases; bases with no gene match: 5. In DNA, the CDR3 is TGTGCCAGCTCATCAAACAGGGGGGACACCGGGGAGCTGTTTTTT. This encodes CASSSNRGDTGELFF.

This rearrangement joins TRBV5-8 to TRBJ2-3; D is perhaps TRBD1 (5 bases). The germline gives CDR1 SGHTS, CDR2 YDEGEE. Trimming removed 3 bases from V and 3 bases from J, with 26 bases in between. The CDR3 spans 19 residues. CDR3: CASSWATWLGRTMTDTQYF. In DNA form, the CDR3 reads TGTGCCAGCAGCTGGGCGACTTGGCTGGGCCGGACAATGACAGATACGCAGTATTTT.

This chain uses TRBV11-2 with TRBJ1-2; perhaps TRBD1 as D (5 bases). V lost 3 bases and J 1 base, leaving 12 bases between the germline ends. The CDR3 extends over 15 amino acids. In germline, CDR1 is SGHAT, CDR2 FQNNGV. CDR3 coding DNA: TGTGCCAGCAGCTTCTCTAGGGGTATTAACTATGGCTACACCTTC. Protein: CASSFSRGINYGYTF.

J is TRBJ2-2 and V is TRBV27, with TRBD2 identical over 7 bases. V gave up 7 bases and J gave up 4 bases; unmatched junction bases: 15. Germline V gene data show CDR1 as MNHEY and CDR2 as SMNVEV (reference sequence). The CDR3 consists of 17 residues. The CDR3 spells CASTKVGASGATGELFF. CDR3 coding DNA: TGTGCCAGCACCAAAGTTGGGGCTAGCGGAGCCACCGGGGAGCTGTTTTTT.

The rearrangement joins TRBV15 to TRBJ1-6, with a tentative D call TRBD1 (6 bases). Trimming removed 5 bases from V and 7 bases from J, with 15 bases in between. Germline lookup yields CDR1 LNHNV and CDR2 YYDKDF (reference sequence). The CDR3 is 15 amino acids. The CDR3 region has the DNA TGTGCCACCAGCCTACAGGGTAGCCTAAATTCACCCCTCCACTTT. This sequence encodes CATSLQGSLNSPLHF.

The CDR3 nucleotides read TGTGCCAGCAGCTACTACAGGGGGACCGGGGAGCTGTTTTTT. Translation gives CASSYYRGTGELFF. This chain links TRBV7-3 with TRBJ2-2, with 8 bases aligning to TRBD1. The V gene end was trimmed by 4 bases and the J gene end by 5 bases; junction bases not matched to a gene: 3. The germline CDR1 and CDR2 sequences are SGHTA and FQGTGA. The CDR3 consists of 14 residues. Full variable domain (missing parts from reference TRBV7-3 and TRBJ2-2): GAGVSQTPSNKVTEKGKYVELRCDPISGHTALYWYRQSLGQGPEFLIYFQGTGAADDSGLPNDRFFAVRPEGSVSTLKIQRTERGDSAVYLCASSYYRGTGELFFGEGSRLTVL.

This clone was detected only once. The chain couples TRBV21-1 to TRBJ2-7; no DNA check was done on the table's D call, TRBD1. TRBV21-1 is a pseudogene. This CDR3 has 17 amino acids. The CDR3 sequence: CASSKGSRDRITYEQYF. DNA of the CDR3: TGTGCCAGCAGCAAAGGAAGCCGGGACAGGATAACCTACGAGCAGTACTTC.

The chain combines TRBV18 with TRBJ1-5; D unresolved. V was clipped by 2 bases and J by 0 bases, with 5 bases between them. Germline-derived CDR1 and CDR2 are KGHSH and LQKENI. The CDR3 runs 14 residues. CDR3 nucleotide sequence: TGTGCCAGCTCACCATCACATAGCAATCAGCCCCAGCATTTT. It translates to CASSPSHSNQPQHF.

This rearrangement joins TRBV6-4 to TRBJ2-3; D possibly corresponds to TRBD1 (6 bases). The CDR3 consists of 14 residues. Germline CDR1 and CDR2: MRHNA and SNTAGT. Trimming removed 10 bases from V and 4 bases from J, with 18 bases in between. The CDR3 nucleotides are TGTGCCAACGCGACAGGTCTATGTGCAGATACGCAGTATTTT. This sequence encodes CANATGLCADTQYF.

The V and J genes are TRBV5-1 and TRBJ2-5; the match to TRBD1 covers 10 bases. This CDR3 is built from 16 residues. V lost 2 bases to trimming and J lost 5 bases; unmatched junction nucleotides: 9. Germline assignment: CDR1 SGHRS and CDR2 YFSETQ. CDR3 in DNA: TGCGCCAGCAGCTTCTCCGGGACAGGGGTCGGGGAGACCCAGTACTTC. As protein: CASSFSGTGVGETQYF.

V gene TRBV7-9 combines with J gene TRBJ2-1; 13 bases are shared with TRBD2. The germline V gene encodes CDR1 SEHNR and CDR2 FQNEAQ (reference sequence). The CDR3 spans 16 residues. The J segment lost 8 bases and the V segment lost 5 bases, leaving 9 bases of the junction unmatched. This CDR3 is CASSTWTSGSGYEQFF. In DNA, the CDR3 is TGTGCCAGCAGCACCTGGACTAGCGGGAGTGGCTATGAGCAGTTCTTC.

The chain combines TRBV30 with TRBJ1-2; D call uncertain. The length of the CDR3 is 14 residues. The germline V gene has CDR1 GTSNPN and CDR2 SVGIG (reference sequence). Between the trimmed V and J ends, which lost 1 base and 8 bases, there was a span of 17 bases. The CDR3 DNA reads TGTGCCTGGAGTGCTCTCCTCAGAACAGAGGGCTACACCTTC. It translates to CAWSALLRTEGYTF.

J is TRBJ1-2 and V is TRBV10-3; possible D gene TRBD1, 5 bases. CDR1 and CDR2 (germline): ENHRY, SYGVKD. The ends were cut back, 2 bases at V and 3 bases at J, with 10 bases in the middle. The CDR3 spans 14 residues. The CDR3 region has the DNA TGTGCCATCAGTGAGGGGGCAGATCACTATGGCTACACCTTC. Translation: CAISEGADHYGYTF.

V and J are TRBV2 and TRBJ2-5, with 9 positions matching TRBD2. V gave up 6 bases and J gave up 2 bases; unmatched junction bases: 16. The CDR3 sequence is 18 residues long. CDR1 is SNHLY, CDR2 FYNNEI, per germline. The CDR3: CASSKLTRLAAFQETQYF. In nucleotides, the CDR3 is TGTGCCAGCAGCAAACTAACCCGACTAGCGGCTTTTCAAGAGACCCAGTACTTC.

This clone was detected once. The J gene is TRBJ1-2, the V gene TRBV7-2; no definite D call. Germline CDR1 is SGHTA and CDR2 is FQGNSA. This CDR3 comprises 13 residues. Between the trimmed V and J ends, which lost 5 bases and 6 bases, there was a span of 13 bases. The CDR3 loop reads CASSANREDGYTF. Here the CDR3 DNA reads TGTGCCAGCAGCGCAAATAGGGAGGATGGCTACACCTTC.